The 18 T cell receptor beta chains below were found in one sample sequenced in a study of blood T cell repertoires in COVID-19. TCRdb keeps only in-frame clones here, not all; method: immunoSEQ multiplex PCR. This sample has about 150,000 clones, with approximately 83% found just once. The sample taken for sequencing was peripheral blood. The source is a woman aged 60-75 years with acute or convalescent COVID-19.

This clone was observed once. The sample has other DNA sequences that encode this CDR3 too. The V gene is TRBV18, the J gene TRBJ1-5; tentatively, D is TRBD1 (5 bases). The CDR3 is made up of 16 amino acids. V lost 0 bases and J lost 2, with 11 bases in between. Germline assignment: CDR1 KGHSH and CDR2 LQKENI. The CDR3, as DNA: TGTGCCAGCTCACCACCCGGGGGTGATGGCAATCAGCCCCAGCATTTT. This codes for CASSPPGGDGNQPQHF.

The genes are TRBV4-3 and TRBJ1-2; TRBD1 is a possible D gene (5 bases). The germline V gene encodes CDR1 LGHNA and CDR2 YSLEER. V lost 0 bases to trimming and J lost 4 bases, with 15 bases between them. There are 16 residues in the CDR3. In DNA, the CDR3 is TGCGCCAGCAGCCAAGACCGGACATATCCCGCCTATGGCTACACCTTC. Translation gives CASSQDRTYPAYGYTF.

The V gene is TRBV3-1 (or the pseudogene TRBV3-2), the J gene TRBJ2-1; the match to TRBD2 covers 12 bases. CDR3 length: 18 amino acids. Germline V gene lookup returns CDR1 LGHDT and CDR2 YNNKEL (reference sequence). The V and J ends lost 0 bases and 8 bases, in that order; junction bases with no gene match: 11. The CDR3 here is CASSQDTSSGGAWDEQFF. Written as DNA, the CDR3 is TGTGCCAGCAGCCAAGATACGTCTAGCGGGGGGGCCTGGGATGAGCAGTTCTTC.

V usage is TRBV4-3 and J usage is TRBJ1-2; possible D gene TRBD1, 6 bases. The V gene lost 2 bases and the J gene lost 6 bases, with 16 bases spanning the gap. The germline V gene encodes CDR1 LGHNA and CDR2 YSLEER. This CDR3 spans 15 amino acids. CDR3 in amino acids: CASSQSRGAGDGYTF. In DNA, the CDR3 is TGCGCCAGCAGCCAAAGTCGGGGGGCTGGTGATGGCTACACCTTC.

The chain has TRBV19 and TRBJ2-2; 7 bases are shared with TRBD1. CDR1 is LNHDA and CDR2 is SQIVND in the germline V gene (reference sequence). This CDR3 is built from 15 residues. Trimming took 8 bases from V and 2 from J; bases not matched to a gene: 8. The CDR3 loop reads CASFTGTVNTGELFF. In DNA form, the CDR3 reads TGTGCCAGTTTTACCGGGACAGTTAACACCGGGGAGCTGTTTTTT.

The J gene is TRBJ1-5, the V gene TRBV3-1 (or the pseudogene TRBV3-2); D gene uncertain. Germline lookup yields CDR1 LGHDT and CDR2 YNNKEL (reference sequence). This CDR3 spans 12 amino acids. V was cut by 7 bases and J by 7 bases, with 11 bases left in between. The chain's CDR3 is CASTTGGQPQHF. CDR3 DNA sequence: TGTGCCAGCACCACCGGAGGCCAGCCCCAGCATTTT.

CDR3 loop: CASGVLGGAGEAFF. CDR3 coding DNA: TGTGCTAGTGGCGTCCTAGGAGGGGCAGGTGAAGCTTTCTTT. This rearrangement joins TRBV12-5 to TRBJ1-1; weak D call: TRBD1 (5 bases). This CDR3 comprises 14 residues. The germline V gene has CDR1 LGHNT and CDR2 FRNRAP. Deletions cut 6 bases from V and 7 bases from J, with 18 bases between.

This chain joins TRBV7-9 and TRBJ1-6, with unresolved D. The CDR3 loop spans 17 amino acids. V lost 0 bases, J lost 7 bases, and 16 bases lay in between. Germline V gene sequence: CDR1 SEHNR, CDR2 FQNEAQ (reference sequence). The CDR3 DNA reads as TGTGCCAGCAGCTTAGCGCGGGCAGCCAGAGGCAATTCACCCCTCCACTTT. Amino acids: CASSLARAARGNSPLHF.

DNA of the CDR3: TGTGCCAGCAGCCGCAGGGATGCAGGAAACACCATATATTTT. Translating it yields CASSRRDAGNTIYF. The rearrangement links TRBV11-2 to TRBJ1-3; TRBD1 is a possible D gene (5 bases). CDR1 is SGHAT, CDR2 FQNNGV, per germline. V was clipped by 5 bases and J by 4 bases, with 12 bases between them. This CDR3 region has 14 residues.

The chain joins TRBV3-1 (or the pseudogene TRBV3-2) to TRBJ1-2, with a possible D match to TRBD1 (5 bases). V lost 3 bases to trimming and J lost 4 bases, with 12 bases between them. This CDR3 comprises 14 residues. Germline CDR1 reads LGHDT; CDR2 reads YNNKEL (reference sequence). Here the CDR3 reads CASSHAGTSYGYTF. The CDR3 DNA reads TGTGCCAGCAGCCATGCCGGGACTTCCTATGGCTACACCTTC.

V is TRBV6-1 and J is TRBJ2-1; D may be TRBD2 (6 bases). The CDR3 runs 17 residues. V dropped 2 bases and J dropped 0 bases, with 14 bases sitting between them. Germline V CDR1 and CDR2: MNHNS, SASEGT. Here the CDR3 reads CASSEPTRGGSYNEQFF. DNA of the CDR3: TGTGCCAGCAGTGAACCCACCCGGGGAGGCTCCTACAATGAGCAGTTCTTC.

The V gene is TRBV6-1, the J gene TRBJ1-1; TRBD1 aligns across 10 bases. The trim removed 7 bases at V and 6 bases at J, leaving 8 bases unmatched. This CDR3 has 14 amino acids. Per the germline V gene, CDR1 is MNHNS and CDR2 is SASEGT. The CDR3 spells CASKRDRGGAEAFF. In DNA form, the CDR3 reads TGTGCCAGCAAGAGGGACAGGGGAGGCGCTGAAGCTTTCTTT.

This chain joins TRBV9 and TRBJ1-2, with a weak D call TRBD1 (5 bases). Germline CDR1 reads SGDLS; CDR2 reads YYNGEE. The CDR3 extends over 14 amino acids. The germline V and J ends were trimmed by 0 bases and 6 bases, with 12 bases remaining between them. The CDR3 region is CASSVEGEGDGYTF. The DNA for the CDR3 is TGTGCCAGCAGCGTAGAAGGAGAAGGGGATGGCTACACCTTC.

The rearrangement links TRBV6-6 to TRBJ1-5, with a possible D match to TRBD1 (5 bases). The CDR3 length is 15 residues. V lost 2 bases and J 1 base, leaving 9 bases between the germline ends. CDR1 and CDR2 from the germline V gene are MNHNY and SVGAGI (reference sequence). Here the CDR3 DNA reads TGTGCCAGCAGTTACGGGGCGTGGAGCAATCAGCCCCAGCATTTT. Translation gives CASSYGAWSNQPQHF.

This clone was seen just once. The gene calls are TRBV12-3 or TRBV12-4 and TRBJ1-2; D is unclear. This CDR3 spans 12 amino acids. V dropped 2 bases and J dropped 5 bases, with 6 bases sitting between them. The CDR3 here is CASSLRDYGYTF. CDR3 nucleotides: TGTGCCAGCAGTTTAAGAGATTATGGCTACACCTTC.

This clone was recorded once. V usage is TRBV6-5 and J usage is TRBJ2-5, with D possibly matching TRBD1 (6 bases). V dropped 0 bases and J dropped 1 base, with 9 bases sitting between them. There are 15 residues in the CDR3. Germline V gene data show CDR1 as MNHEY and CDR2 as SVGAGI. DNA of the CDR3: TGTGCCAGCAGTTACTCGGGACAACCCCAAGAGACCCAGTACTTC. Translated, it gives CASSYSGQPQETQYF.

The CDR3 DNA sequence: TGCGCCAGCAGTGAGAAACAGGCCGGTCAGCCCCAGCATTTT. Encoded protein: CASSEKQAGQPQHF. This chain uses TRBV10-2 with TRBJ1-5; tentative D call: TRBD1 (5 bases). CDR1 is WSHSY, CDR2 SAAADI, per germline. The CDR3 is made up of 14 amino acids. V was clipped by 2 bases and J by 6 bases, with 11 bases between them.

The rearrangement joins TRBV5-1 to TRBJ2-3; tentatively, D is TRBD1 (6 bases). The CDR3 covers 15 residues. The V gene lost 4 bases and the J gene lost 0 bases, with 12 bases spanning the gap. The germline V gene encodes CDR1 SGHRS and CDR2 YFSETQ. The CDR3 DNA reads as TGCGCCAGCAGCGAGGGACAACCTAGCACAGATACGCAGTATTTT. Amino acids: CASSEGQPSTDTQYF.